Listed below are T cell receptor beta chains from one sample, sequenced in a study of T cells after yellow fever vaccination. TCRdb ran MiXCR on the 5' RACE reads and lists one entry per CDR3 protein. The sample has 300,000 to 400,000 distinct CDR3 sequences; under 15% are singletons. Sequencing used CD4+ T cells sorted from PBMCs, obtained 15 days after the yellow fever booster vaccination. The receptors stem from a man aged 18 to 30 who received the YFV17D yellow fever vaccine. Both conserved end residues are part of each CDR3.

v_call	j_call	cdr3_aa
TRBV12-3/TRBV12-4	TRBJ1-1	CASNNRGVTEAFF
TRBV7-2	TRBJ2-7	CASSQLAGSYEQYF
TRBV19	TRBJ2-7	CASSTSSASYEQYF
TRBV12-3/TRBV12-4	TRBJ1-1	CASSFQVEGTEAFF
TRBV10-3	TRBJ2-5	CAISDARAAGGETQYF
TRBV6-2/TRBV6-3	TRBJ2-2	CASSHWTLDRGPNGELFF
TRBV10-3	TRBJ2-5	CASDGTSGGRGTQYF
TRBV5-1	TRBJ1-1	CASSLYPGFGTEAFF
TRBV7-9	TRBJ1-1	CASSSGVREAFF
TRBV20-1	TRBJ2-5	CSARDTGAVPETQYF
TRBV6-6	TRBJ2-1	CASSYPNEGKDEQFF
TRBV6-2/TRBV6-3	TRBJ2-7	CASLQDRPYEQYF
TRBV20-1	TRBJ1-5	CSARDRRTGAGQPQHF
TRBV9	TRBJ2-3	CASSVVGRGGYGTQYF
TRBV24-1	TRBJ1-1	CATSVWGDTEAFF